Described below is a single TCR beta chain sequence and its context. This clonotype came up a few times. Its antigen specificity is not known. No base quality information exists; no much larger clone differs at one position. The sample belongs to a study of T cells after yellow fever vaccination (dated by TCRdb to between 2017 and 2020). Describing the broader study: The SMART-Seq v4 Ultra Low Input RNA kit was used to prepare libraries from fractions with low cell numbers. Bulk PBMC replicates and cell subsets were isolated from blood drawn at multiple timepoints before and after both primary and secondary immunization. To track T-cell clones before and after primary and booster YFV17D yellow fever vaccination, bulk TCR alpha and beta repertoires were sequenced longitudinally. The cohort comprised two healthy male donors, one aged 18 to 29 and one aged 30 to 39 years. The study at large found these results: FACS-sorted repertoires could contain abundant contaminating clonotypes from the bulk population, so computational filtering was required. After the booster, most clones that had expanded after primary vaccination were detected again (around 97% of CD4 and more than 80% of CD8), suggesting broad maintenance of memory. Compared with the primary T-cell response, the secondary T-cell response was faster but weaker, reaching its peak on day 5 rather than on day 15. A small fraction of clonotypes appeared in both the CD4 and CD8 compartments, likely as a result of convergent recombination. The study included only a couple of donors, which limits how far the findings can be generalized.

The treatment or condition label on this specimen signifies: live attenuated yellow fever vaccine strain. A standard Ficoll-Paque protocol was used to isolate PBMCs from peripheral blood. Dynabeads CD4 and CD8 positive selection kits were used to isolate the CD4 and CD8 T-cell fractions. TriZol was used to extract RNA from bulk PBMCs, from CD4 and CD8 fractions, and from dextramer-positive and dextramer-negative fractions. The cysteine opens and the phenylalanine closes a CDR3 of 15 amino acids. The entry retains the CDR3 DNA only, 45 bases that are in frame from base 1. The germline V gene (reference sequence) yields SGHAT for CDR1 and FQDESV for CDR2. Cut back by 5 bases and 4 bases, the V and J ends lie 18 bases apart. The instrument given in TCRdb is Illumina NovaSeq 6000. TCR cDNA was synthesized by 5'RACE template switching, through which a universal primer site and unique molecular identifiers were introduced. Priming for cDNA synthesis came from both the TCR alpha and TCR beta constant segments. Libraries were amplified in two PCR steps, with sample barcodes and sequencing adapters added in the second step. Sequencing of libraries was done on Illumina HiSeq 2500 (2x100 bp) or NovaSeq (2x150 bp). The authors' analysis ran thus. Reads were demultiplexed and collapsed into UMI consensus sequences with MIGEC, and V(D)J alignment was performed with MiXCR. Vaccine-responding clonotypes were defined with edgeR using replicate PBMC samples, requiring FDR below 0.01 and a log2 fold change above 5 up to day 15. Each bulk clonotype received a CD4 or CD8 identity based on whether the sequenced CD4 or CD8 repertoire contained that clonotype at higher abundance. Using fastp at Q25 and MiXCR, TCRdb reprocessed the public reads and kept productive beta chains. A single entry per CDR3 protein holds the most common genes and DNA from its merged rows. The V and J calls come from TCRdb's annotation, not from the publication. The sample includes a few hundred thousand distinct CDR3 sequences, with roughly 5% observed a single time. The ten top clones hold around 3.3% of the sample.

This clonotype was sampled from a man aged 18 to 29 who received the YFV17D yellow fever vaccine. Sequencing used CD4+ T cells sorted from PBMCs, obtained on the day of the yellow fever booster vaccination. Rearrangement joined TRBV11-1 to TRBJ2-7; D gene: possibly TRBD1, on 7 matching bases. The CDR3 amino acid sequence is: CASSLYSGGKYEQYF. The nucleotides are TGTGCCAGCAGCCTCTACTCAGGGGGGAAGTACGAGCAGTACTTC. Here the CDR3 is joined to the reference TRBV11-1 and TRBJ2-7 genes, and the full variable domain is: EAEVAQSPRYKITEKSQAVAFWCDPISGHATLYWYRQILGQGPELLVQFQDESVVDDSQLPKDRFSAERLKGVDSTLKIQPAELGDSAMYLCASSLYSGGKYEQYFGPGTRLTVT.